This TCR beta chain was documented in a study of cytomegalovirus exposure and HLA in healthy donors. Points from the study as a whole: Reported performance of the classifier showed diagnosis of cytomegalovirus status with high specificity and sensitivity. A later examination showed that TCR association rates differed by HLA locus, with DRB1 most and HLA-C fewest.

CDR3 length equals 14 residues. V gave up 0 bases and J gave up 8 bases; unmatched junction bases: 3. Germline V lookup: CDR1 MNHNY, CDR2 SVGAGI (reference sequence). 60 Vbeta and 13 Jbeta primers were used in PCR. The table came from immunoSEQ multiplex PCR; TCRdb's copy has only in-frame clones and leaves some out. In the table there are roughly 86,000 clones, around 69% of which are singletons. A remark on this clone: Its matching antigen is unknown.

This receptor was identified in a man younger than 40 in good health and CMV-seronegative. This chain joins TRBV6-6 and TRBJ2-1; 8 bases are shared with TRBD2. Sequenced sample: PBMCs. The CDR3 sequence: CASSYSGLVHEQFF. As DNA, the CDR3 is TGTGCCAGCAGTTACTCGGGACTAGTCCATGAGCAGTTCTTC.